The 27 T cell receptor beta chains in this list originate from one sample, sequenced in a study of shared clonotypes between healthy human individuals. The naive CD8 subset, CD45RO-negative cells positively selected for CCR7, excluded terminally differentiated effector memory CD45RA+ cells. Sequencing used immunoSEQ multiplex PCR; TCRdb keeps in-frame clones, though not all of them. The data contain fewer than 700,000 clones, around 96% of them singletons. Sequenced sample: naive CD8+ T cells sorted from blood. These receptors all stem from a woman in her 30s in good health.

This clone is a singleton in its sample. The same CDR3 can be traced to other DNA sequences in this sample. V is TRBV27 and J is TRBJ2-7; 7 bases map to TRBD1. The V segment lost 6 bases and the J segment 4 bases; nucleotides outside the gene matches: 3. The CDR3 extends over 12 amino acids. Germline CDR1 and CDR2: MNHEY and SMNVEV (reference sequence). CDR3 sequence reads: CASSSRGYEQYF. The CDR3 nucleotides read TGTGCCAGCAGCTCCAGGGGGTACGAGCAGTACTTC.

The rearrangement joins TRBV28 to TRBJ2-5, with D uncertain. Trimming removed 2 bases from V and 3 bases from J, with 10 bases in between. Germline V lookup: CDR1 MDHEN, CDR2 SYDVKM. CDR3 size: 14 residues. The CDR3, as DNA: TGTGCCAGCAGTTTAACAGCAAGTGAAGAGACCCAGTACTTC. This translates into CASSLTASEETQYF. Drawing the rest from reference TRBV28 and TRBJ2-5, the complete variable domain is DVKVTQSSRYLVKRTGEKVFLECVQDMDHENMFWYRQDPGLGLRLIYFSYDVKMKEKGDIPEGYSVSREKKERFSLILESASTNQTSMYLCASSLTASEETQYFGPGTRLLVL.

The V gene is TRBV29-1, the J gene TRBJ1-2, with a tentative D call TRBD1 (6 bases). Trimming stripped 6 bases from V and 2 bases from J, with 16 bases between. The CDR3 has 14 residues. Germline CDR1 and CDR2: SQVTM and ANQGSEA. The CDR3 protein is CSVERGGPNYGYTF. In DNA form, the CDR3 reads TGCAGCGTCGAAAGGGGGGGTCCAAACTATGGCTACACCTTC.

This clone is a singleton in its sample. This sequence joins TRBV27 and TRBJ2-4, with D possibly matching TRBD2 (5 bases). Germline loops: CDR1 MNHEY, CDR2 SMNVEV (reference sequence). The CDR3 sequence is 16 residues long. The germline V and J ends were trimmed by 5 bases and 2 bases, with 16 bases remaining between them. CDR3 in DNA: TGTGCCAGCAGTCCAACCAGCGGATCCTCCAAAAACATTCAGTACTTC. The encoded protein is CASSPTSGSSKNIQYF.

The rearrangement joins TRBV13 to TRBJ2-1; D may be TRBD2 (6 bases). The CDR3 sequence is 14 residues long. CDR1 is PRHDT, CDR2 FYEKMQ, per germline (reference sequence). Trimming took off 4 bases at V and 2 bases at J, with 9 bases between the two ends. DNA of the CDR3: TGTGCCAGCAGCTCACGACTAGCCTACAATGAGCAGTTCTTC. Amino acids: CASSSRLAYNEQFF.

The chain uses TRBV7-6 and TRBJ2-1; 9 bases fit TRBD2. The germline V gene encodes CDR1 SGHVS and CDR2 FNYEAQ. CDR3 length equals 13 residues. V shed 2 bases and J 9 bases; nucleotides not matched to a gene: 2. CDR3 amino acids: CASSLLAGSEQFF. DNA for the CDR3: TGTGCCAGCAGCTTACTAGCGGGATCTGAGCAGTTCTTC.

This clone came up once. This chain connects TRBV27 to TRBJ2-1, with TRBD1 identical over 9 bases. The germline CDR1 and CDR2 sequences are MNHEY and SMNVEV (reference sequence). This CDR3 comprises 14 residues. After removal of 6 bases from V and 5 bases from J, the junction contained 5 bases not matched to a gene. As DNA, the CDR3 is TGTGCCAGCAGACTGGGACAGGGTAACAATGAGCAGTTCTTC. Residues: CASRLGQGNNEQFF.

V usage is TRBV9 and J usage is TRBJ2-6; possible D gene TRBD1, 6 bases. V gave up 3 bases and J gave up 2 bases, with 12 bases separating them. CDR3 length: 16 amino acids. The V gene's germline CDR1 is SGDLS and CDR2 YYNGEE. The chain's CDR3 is CASSGPNRAGANVLTF. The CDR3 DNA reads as TGTGCCAGCAGCGGCCCGAACAGGGCTGGGGCCAACGTCCTGACTTTC.

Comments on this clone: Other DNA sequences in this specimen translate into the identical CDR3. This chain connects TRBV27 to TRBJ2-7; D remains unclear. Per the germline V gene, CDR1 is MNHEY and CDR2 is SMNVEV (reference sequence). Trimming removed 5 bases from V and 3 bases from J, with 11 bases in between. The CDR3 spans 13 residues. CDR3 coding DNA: TGTGCCAGCAGTCCCGGACGGAGCTACGAGCAGTACTTC. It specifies CASSPGRSYEQYF.

The CDR3 bases are TGTGCCAGCAGCCAAGCGGGCTACGAGCAGTACTTC. Its protein product is CASSQAGYEQYF. This sequence joins TRBV14 and TRBJ2-5; D ambiguous. The end of the DNA aligns better with TRBJ2-7, so the J call may be wrong. CDR1 and CDR2 (germline): SGHDN, FVKESK. This CDR3 spans 12 amino acids.

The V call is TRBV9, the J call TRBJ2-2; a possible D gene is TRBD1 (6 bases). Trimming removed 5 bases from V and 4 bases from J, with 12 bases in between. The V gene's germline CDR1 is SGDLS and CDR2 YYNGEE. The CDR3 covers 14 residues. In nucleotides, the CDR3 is TGTGCCAGCAGTGTTAACAGGGCCACCGGGGAGCTGTTTTTT. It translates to CASSVNRATGELFF.

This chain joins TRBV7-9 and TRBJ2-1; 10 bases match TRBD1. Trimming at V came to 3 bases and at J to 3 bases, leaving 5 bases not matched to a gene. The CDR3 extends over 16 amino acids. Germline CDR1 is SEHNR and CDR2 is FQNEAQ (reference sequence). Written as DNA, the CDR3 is TGTGCCAGCAGCTTGGAAGGACAGGGGGTCTACAATGAGCAGTTCTTC. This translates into CASSLEGQGVYNEQFF.

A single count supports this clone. CDR3 DNA sequence: TGTGCCAGTCATACCGGGGGATGGGGTGAAAAACTGTTTTTT. Protein product: CASHTGGWGEKLFF. The chain is built from TRBV25-1 and TRBJ1-4, with D perhaps matching TRBD1 (5 bases). V was pared by 9 bases and J by 7 bases, with 18 bases between. The CDR3 is made up of 14 amino acids. In germline, CDR1 is MGHDK, CDR2 SYGVNS. Full variable domain (missing parts from reference TRBV25-1 and TRBJ1-4): EADIYQTPRYLVIGTGKKITLECSQTMGHDKMYWYQQDPGMELHLIHYSYGVNSTEKGDLSSESTVSRIRTEHFPLTLESARPSHTSQYLCASHTGGWGEKLFFGSGTQLSVL.

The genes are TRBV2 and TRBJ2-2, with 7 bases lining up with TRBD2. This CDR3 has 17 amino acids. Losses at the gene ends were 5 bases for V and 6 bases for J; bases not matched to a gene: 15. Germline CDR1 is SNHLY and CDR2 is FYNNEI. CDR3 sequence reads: CASSRGSGYSPPGELFF. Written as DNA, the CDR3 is TGTGCCAGCAGTCGTGGTAGCGGGTACTCCCCCCCCGGGGAGCTGTTTTTT.

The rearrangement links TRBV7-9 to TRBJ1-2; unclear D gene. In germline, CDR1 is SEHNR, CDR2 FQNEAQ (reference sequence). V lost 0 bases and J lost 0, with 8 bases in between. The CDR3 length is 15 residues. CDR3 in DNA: TGTGCCAGCAGCTTAGCGCGGAGCCCTAACTATGGCTACACCTTC. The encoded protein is CASSLARSPNYGYTF.

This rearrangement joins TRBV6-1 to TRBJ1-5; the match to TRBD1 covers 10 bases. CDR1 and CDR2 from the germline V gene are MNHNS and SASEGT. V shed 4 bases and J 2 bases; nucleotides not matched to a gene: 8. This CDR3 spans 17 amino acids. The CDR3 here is CASSGTPGTGGNQPQHF. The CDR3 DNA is TGTGCCAGCAGTGGGACCCCCGGGACAGGGGGCAATCAGCCCCAGCATTTT.

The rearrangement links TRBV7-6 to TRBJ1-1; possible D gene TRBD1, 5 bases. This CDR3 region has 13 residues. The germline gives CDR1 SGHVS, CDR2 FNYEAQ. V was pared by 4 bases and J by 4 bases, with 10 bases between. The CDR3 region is CASSSGRRTEAFF. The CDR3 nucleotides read TGTGCCAGCAGCTCAGGGAGGCGCACTGAAGCTTTCTTT.

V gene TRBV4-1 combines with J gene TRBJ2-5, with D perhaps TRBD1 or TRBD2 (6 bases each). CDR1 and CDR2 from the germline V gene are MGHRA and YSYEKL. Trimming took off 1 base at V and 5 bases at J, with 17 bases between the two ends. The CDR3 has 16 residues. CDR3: CASSQGPGVADETQYF. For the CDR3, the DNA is TGCGCCAGCAGCCAAGGGCCAGGGGTAGCGGATGAGACCCAGTACTTC.

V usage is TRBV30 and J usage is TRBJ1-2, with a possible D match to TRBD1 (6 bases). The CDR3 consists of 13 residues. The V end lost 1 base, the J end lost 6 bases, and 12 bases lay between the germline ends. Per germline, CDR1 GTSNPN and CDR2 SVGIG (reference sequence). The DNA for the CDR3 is TGTGCCTGGAGTGGCCTCGGGGGGCATGGCTACACCTTC. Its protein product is CAWSGLGGHGYTF.

The CDR3 nucleotides read TGTGCCAGCAGCCTCCGGGGGGGGAATCAGCCCCAGCATTTT. It yields the protein CASSLRGGNQPQHF. The rearrangement joins TRBV13 to TRBJ1-5, with a tentative D call TRBD1 (5 bases). V was trimmed by 5 bases and J by 4 bases, leaving 12 bases between them. The V gene's germline CDR1 is PRHDT and CDR2 FYEKMQ (reference sequence). The CDR3 length is 14 residues.

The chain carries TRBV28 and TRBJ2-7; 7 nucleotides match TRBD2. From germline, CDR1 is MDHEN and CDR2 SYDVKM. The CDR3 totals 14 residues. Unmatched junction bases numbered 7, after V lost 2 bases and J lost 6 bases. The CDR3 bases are TGTGCCAGCAGTTTAACCCGACTAGCTAGCGAGCAGTACTTC. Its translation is CASSLTRLASEQYF.

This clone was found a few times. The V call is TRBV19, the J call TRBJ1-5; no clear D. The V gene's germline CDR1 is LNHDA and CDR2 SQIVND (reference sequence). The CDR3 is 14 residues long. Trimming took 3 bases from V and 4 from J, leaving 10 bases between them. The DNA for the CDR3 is TGTGCCAGTAGTATGGACTGGTTGAATCAGCCCCAGCATTTT. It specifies CASSMDWLNQPQHF.

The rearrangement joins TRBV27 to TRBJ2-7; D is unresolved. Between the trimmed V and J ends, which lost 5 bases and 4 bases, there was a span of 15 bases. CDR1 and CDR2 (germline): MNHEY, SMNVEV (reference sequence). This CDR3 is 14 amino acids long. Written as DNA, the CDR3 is TGTGCCAGCAGTCCCCTGGGCTCCCAATACGAGCAGTACTTC. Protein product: CASSPLGSQYEQYF.

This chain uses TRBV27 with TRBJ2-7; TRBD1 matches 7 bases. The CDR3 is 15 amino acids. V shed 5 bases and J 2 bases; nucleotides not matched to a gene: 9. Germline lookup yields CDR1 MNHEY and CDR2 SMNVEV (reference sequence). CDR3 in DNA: TGTGCCAGCAGTGCCTCGACAGGGAACCCCTACGAGCAGTACTTC. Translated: CASSASTGNPYEQYF.

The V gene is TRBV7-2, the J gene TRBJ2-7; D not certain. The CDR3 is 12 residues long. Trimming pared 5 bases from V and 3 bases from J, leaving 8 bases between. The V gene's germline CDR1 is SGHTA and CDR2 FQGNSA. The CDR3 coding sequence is TGTGCCAGCAGCGAGTGGGGCTACGAGCAGTACTTC. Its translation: CASSEWGYEQYF.

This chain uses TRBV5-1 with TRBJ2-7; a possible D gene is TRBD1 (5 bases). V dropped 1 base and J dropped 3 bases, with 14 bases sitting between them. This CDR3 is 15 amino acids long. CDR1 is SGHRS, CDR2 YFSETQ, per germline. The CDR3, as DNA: TGCGCCAGCAGCTTGCTAACCAGGGATAGCTACGAGCAGTACTTC. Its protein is CASSLLTRDSYEQYF.

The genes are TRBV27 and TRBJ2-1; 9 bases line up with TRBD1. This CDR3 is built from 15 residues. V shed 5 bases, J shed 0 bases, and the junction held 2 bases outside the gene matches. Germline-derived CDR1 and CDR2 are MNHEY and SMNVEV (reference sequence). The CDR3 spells CASSRDRVSYNEQFF. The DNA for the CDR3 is TGTGCCAGCAGTCGGGACAGGGTCTCCTACAATGAGCAGTTCTTC.